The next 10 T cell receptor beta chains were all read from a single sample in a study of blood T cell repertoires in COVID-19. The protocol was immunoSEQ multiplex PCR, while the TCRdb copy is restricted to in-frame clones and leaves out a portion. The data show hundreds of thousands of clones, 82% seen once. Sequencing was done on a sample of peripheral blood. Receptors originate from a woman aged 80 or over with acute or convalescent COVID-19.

In DNA form, the CDR3 reads TGCGCCAGCAGCTTGGAGGCCGGGTCCAATGAGCAGTTCTTC. Its protein product is CASSLEAGSNEQFF. This sequence joins TRBV5-1 and TRBJ2-1; no reliable D call. CDR1 is SGHRS and CDR2 is YFSETQ in the germline V gene. With 0 bases removed from V and 6 bases from J, the gap between germline ends came to 10 bases. This CDR3 is built from 14 residues.

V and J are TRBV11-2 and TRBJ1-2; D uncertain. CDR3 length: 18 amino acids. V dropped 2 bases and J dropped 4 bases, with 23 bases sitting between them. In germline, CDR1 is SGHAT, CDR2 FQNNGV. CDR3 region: CASSLSQTPTLQGYGYTF. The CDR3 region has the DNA TGTGCCAGCAGCTTAAGTCAGACACCAACCCTGCAAGGCTATGGCTACACCTTC.

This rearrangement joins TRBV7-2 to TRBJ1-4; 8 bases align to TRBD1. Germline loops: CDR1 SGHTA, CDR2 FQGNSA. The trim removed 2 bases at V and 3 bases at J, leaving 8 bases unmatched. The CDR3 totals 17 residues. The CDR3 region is CASSLIAGGASNEKLFF. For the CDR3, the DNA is TGTGCCAGCAGCTTAATAGCAGGGGGCGCATCTAATGAAAAACTGTTTTTT.

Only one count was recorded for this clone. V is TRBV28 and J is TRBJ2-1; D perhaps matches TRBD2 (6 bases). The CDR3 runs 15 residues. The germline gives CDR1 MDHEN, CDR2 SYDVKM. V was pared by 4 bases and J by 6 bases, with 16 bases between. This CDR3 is CASSSPTRVINEQFF. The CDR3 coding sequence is TGTGCCAGCAGTTCCCCGACTAGAGTCATCAATGAGCAGTTCTTC.

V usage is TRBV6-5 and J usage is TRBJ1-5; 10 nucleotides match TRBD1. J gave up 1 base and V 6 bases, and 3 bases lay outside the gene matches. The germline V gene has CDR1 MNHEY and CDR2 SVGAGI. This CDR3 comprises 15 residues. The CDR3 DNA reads TGTGCCAGCAGGAGACAGGGGGCCAGCAATCAGCCCCAGCATTTT. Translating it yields CASRRQGASNQPQHF.

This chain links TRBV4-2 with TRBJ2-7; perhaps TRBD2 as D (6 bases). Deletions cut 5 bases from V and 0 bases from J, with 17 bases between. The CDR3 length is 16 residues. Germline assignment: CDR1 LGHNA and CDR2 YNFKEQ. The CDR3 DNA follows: TGTGCCAGCAGCGAGTCGGCGGCGGGGCTCTCCTACGAGCAGTACTTC. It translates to CASSESAAGLSYEQYF.

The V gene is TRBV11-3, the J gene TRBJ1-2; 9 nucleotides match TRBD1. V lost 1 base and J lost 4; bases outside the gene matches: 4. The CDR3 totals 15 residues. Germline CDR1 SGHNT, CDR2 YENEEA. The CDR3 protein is CASSLGGGQGYGYTF. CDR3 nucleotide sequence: TGTGCCAGCAGCTTAGGCGGGGGACAGGGCTATGGCTACACCTTC.

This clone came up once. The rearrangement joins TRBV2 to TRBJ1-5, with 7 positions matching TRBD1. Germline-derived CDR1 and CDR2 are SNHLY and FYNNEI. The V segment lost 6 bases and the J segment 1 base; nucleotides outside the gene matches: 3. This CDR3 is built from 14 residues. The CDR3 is CASSPQGSNQPQHF. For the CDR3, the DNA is TGTGCCAGCAGCCCACAGGGGAGCAATCAGCCCCAGCATTTT.

The CDR3 reads CASSRVAGGPGDTQYF. The CDR3, as DNA: TGCGCCAGCAGCCGAGTAGCGGGGGGGCCCGGGGATACGCAGTATTTT. This chain connects TRBV4-3 to TRBJ2-3; 11 bases map to TRBD2. The V segment lost 4 bases and the J segment 6 bases; nucleotides outside the gene matches: 9. This CDR3 comprises 16 residues. Germline values: CDR1 LGHNA, CDR2 YSLEER.

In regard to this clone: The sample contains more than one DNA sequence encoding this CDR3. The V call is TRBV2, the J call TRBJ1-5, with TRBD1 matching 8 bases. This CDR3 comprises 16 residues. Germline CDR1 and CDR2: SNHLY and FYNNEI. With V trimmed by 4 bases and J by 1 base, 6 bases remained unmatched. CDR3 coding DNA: TGTGCCAGCAGTGGCCAGGGGGCGAGAAGCAATCAGCCCCAGCATTTT. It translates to CASSGQGARSNQPQHF.